This TCR beta chain was sequenced for a study of cytomegalovirus exposure and HLA in healthy donors. Study-level findings and limits: There were a few CMV-associated chains whose specificity for CMV antigens was confirmed in vitro.

V shed 5 bases and J 5 bases; nucleotides not matched to a gene: 1. CDR1 is MNHEY, CDR2 SMNVEV, per germline (reference sequence). The CDR3 totals 12 residues. Regarding this clone: As yet, its antigen is unknown.

The table came from immunoSEQ multiplex PCR; TCRdb's copy has only in-frame clones and leaves some out. Among about 140,000 clones listed, 80% to 90% were seen once. The TCR was taken from a woman aged 18-29 years in good health and CMV-seropositive. Material: PBMCs. The chain carries TRBV27 and TRBJ2-3; 7 bases are shared with TRBD1. The CDR3 spells CASSNRGDTQYF. The CDR3 DNA is TGTGCCAGCAGTAACAGGGGAGATACGCAGTATTTT.